This TCR beta chain was retrieved from a study of blood T cell repertoires in COVID-19. The V end lost 5 bases, the J end lost 3 bases, and 11 bases lay between the germline ends. This CDR3 is built from 13 residues. Germline V gene lookup returns CDR1 SGHAT and CDR2 FQNNGV. This clone turned up a few times. TCRdb's copy holds only in-frame clones and misses some; the assay was immunoSEQ multiplex PCR. The sample holds approximately 140,000 clones, approximately 80% seen once. The chain has TRBV11-2 and TRBJ2-7; TRBD1 might be the D (5 bases). Sequencing was performed on peripheral blood. This TCR came from a man between 60 and 75 years old with active or convalescent COVID-19. The CDR3 here is CASSATGFYEQYF. CDR3 coding DNA: TGTGCCAGCAGCGCAACAGGCTTCTACGAGCAGTACTTC.